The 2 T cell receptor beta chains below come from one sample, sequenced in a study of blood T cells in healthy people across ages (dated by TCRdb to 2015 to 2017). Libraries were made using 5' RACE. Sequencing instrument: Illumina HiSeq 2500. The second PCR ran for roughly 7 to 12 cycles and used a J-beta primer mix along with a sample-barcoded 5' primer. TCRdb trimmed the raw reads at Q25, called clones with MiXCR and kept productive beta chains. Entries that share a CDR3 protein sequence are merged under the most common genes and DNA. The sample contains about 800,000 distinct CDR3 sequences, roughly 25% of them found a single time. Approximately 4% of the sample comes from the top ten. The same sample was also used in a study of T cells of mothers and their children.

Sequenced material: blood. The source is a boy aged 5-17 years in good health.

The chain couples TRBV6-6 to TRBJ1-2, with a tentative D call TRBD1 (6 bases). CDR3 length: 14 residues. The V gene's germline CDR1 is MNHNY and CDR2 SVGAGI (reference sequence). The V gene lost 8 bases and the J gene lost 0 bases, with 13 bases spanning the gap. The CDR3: CASGGDTSNYGYTF. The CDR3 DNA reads TGTGCCAGCGGTGGGGACACCTCTAACTATGGCTACACCTTC.

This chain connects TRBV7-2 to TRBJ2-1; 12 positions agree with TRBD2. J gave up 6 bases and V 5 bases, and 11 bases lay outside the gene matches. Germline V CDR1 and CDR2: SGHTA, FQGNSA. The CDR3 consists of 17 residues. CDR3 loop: CASSTVPLAGGTNEQFF. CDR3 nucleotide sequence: TGTGCCAGCAGCACAGTACCTCTAGCGGGGGGGACCAATGAGCAGTTCTTC.